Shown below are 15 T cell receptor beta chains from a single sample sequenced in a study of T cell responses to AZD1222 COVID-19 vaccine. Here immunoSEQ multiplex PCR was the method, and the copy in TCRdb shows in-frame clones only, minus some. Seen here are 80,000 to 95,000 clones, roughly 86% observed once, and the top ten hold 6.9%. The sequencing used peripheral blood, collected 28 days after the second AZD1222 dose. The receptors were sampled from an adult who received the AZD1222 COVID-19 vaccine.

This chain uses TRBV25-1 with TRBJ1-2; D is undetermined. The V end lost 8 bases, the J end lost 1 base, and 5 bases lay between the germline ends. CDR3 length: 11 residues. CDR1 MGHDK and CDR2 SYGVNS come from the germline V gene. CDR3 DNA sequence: TGTGCCAGCTTTAATAACTATGGCTACACCTTC. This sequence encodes CASFNNYGYTF.

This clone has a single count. The CDR3 protein is CASSSPDDGGNTIYF. The DNA for the CDR3 is TGTGCCAGCAGCTCCCCTGATGACGGTGGAAACACCATATATTTT. The rearrangement uses TRBV5-4 and TRBJ1-3; D is ambiguous. The CDR3 is made up of 15 amino acids. CDR1 is SGHNT and CDR2 is YYREEE in the germline V gene (reference sequence). V lost 3 bases to trimming and J lost 3 bases, with 13 bases between them. Looking up the rest from reference TRBV5-4 and TRBJ1-3 gives the full variable domain: ETGVTQSPTHLIKTRGQQVTLRCSSQSGHNTVSWYQQALGQGPQFIFQYYREEENGRGNFPPRFSGLQFPNYSSELNVNALELDDSALYLCASSSPDDGGNTIYFGEGSWLTVV.

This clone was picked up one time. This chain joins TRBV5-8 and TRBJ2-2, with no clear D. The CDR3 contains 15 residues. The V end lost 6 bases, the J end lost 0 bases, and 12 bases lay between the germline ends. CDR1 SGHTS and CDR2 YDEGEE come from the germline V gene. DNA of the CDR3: TGTGCCAGCATCGGATCGCGCGCGAACACCGGGGAGCTGTTTTTT. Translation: CASIGSRANTGELFF.

CDR3 DNA: TGCAGCGTTCAGGTTCCTGAGGCTGGAAACACCATATATTTT. Translated: CSVQVPEAGNTIYF. V is TRBV29-1 and J is TRBJ1-3; no clear D. V gave up 5 bases and J gave up 2 bases, with 13 bases separating them. The CDR3 is 14 amino acids. Per germline, CDR1 SQVTM and CDR2 ANQGSEA.

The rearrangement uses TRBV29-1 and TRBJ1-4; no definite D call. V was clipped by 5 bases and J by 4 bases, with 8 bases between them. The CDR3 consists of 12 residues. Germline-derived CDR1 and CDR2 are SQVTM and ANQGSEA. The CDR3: CSVRSVNEKLFF. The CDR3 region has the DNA TGCAGCGTTAGAAGTGTTAATGAAAAACTGTTTTTT.

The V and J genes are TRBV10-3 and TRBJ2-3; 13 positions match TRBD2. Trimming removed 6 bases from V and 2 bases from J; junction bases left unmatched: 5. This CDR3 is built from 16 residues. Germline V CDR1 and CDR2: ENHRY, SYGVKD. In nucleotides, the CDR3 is TGTGCCATCAGCCCCGGACTAGCGGGAGTCACAGATACGCAGTATTTT. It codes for CAISPGLAGVTDTQYF.

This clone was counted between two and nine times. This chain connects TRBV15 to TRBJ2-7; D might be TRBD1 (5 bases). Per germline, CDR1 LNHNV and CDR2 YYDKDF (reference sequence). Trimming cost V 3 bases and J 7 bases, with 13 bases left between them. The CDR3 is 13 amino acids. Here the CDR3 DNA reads TGTGCCACCAGCAGGATGACAGTGGGGGAGCAGTACTTC. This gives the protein CATSRMTVGEQYF.

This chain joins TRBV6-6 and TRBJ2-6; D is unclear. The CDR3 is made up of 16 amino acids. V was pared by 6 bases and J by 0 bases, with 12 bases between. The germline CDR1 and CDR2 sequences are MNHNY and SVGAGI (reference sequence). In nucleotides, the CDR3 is TGTGCCAGCAGCCCCTACCCACTCTCTGGGGCCAACGTCCTGACTTTC. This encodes CASSPYPLSGANVLTF.

The CDR3 DNA follows: TGTGCCAGCACCCCGGTGATCGCGAACACTGAAGCTTTCTTT. This gives the protein CASTPVIANTEAFF. The chain has TRBV6-2 or TRBV6-3 and TRBJ1-1, with unresolved D. V lost 7 bases and J 1 base, leaving 13 bases between the germline ends. In germline, CDR1 is MNHEY, CDR2 SVGEGT. The CDR3 sequence is 14 residues long.

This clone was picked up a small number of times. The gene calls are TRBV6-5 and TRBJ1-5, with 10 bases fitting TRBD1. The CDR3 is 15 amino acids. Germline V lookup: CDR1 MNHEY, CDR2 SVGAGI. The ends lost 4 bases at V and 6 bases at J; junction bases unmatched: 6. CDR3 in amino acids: CASSSGQGQSQPQHF. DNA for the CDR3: TGTGCCAGCAGTTCGGGACAGGGGCAGAGTCAGCCCCAGCATTTT.

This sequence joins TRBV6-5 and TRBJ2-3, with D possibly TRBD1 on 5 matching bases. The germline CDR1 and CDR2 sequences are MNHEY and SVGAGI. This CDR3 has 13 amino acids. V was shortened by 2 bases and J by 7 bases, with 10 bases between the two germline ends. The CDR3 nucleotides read TGTGCCAGCAGTTACGCGGACAAAAATACGCAGTATTTT. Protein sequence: CASSYADKNTQYF.

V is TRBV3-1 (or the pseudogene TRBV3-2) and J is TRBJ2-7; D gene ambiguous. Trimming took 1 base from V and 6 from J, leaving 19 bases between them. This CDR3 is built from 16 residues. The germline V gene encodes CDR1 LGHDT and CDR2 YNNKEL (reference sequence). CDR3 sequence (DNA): TGTGCCAGCAGCCAAGGACTCGGCTCGGCGGTGAGCGAGCAGTACTTC. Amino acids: CASSQGLGSAVSEQYF.

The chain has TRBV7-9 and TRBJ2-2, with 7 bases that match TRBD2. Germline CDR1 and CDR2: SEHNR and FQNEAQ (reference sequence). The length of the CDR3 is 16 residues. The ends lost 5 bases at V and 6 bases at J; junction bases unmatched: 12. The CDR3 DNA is TGTGCCAGCAGCGCGGCTAGCGGAAAGGGAGCCGGGGAGCTGTTTTTT. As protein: CASSAASGKGAGELFF. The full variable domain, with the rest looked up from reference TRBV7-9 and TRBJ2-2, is DTGVSQNPRHKITKRGQNVTFRCDPISEHNRLYWYRQTLGQGPEFLTYFQNEAQLEKSRLLSDRFSAERPKGSFSTLEIQRTEQGDSAMYLCASSAASGKGAGELFFGEGSRLTVL.

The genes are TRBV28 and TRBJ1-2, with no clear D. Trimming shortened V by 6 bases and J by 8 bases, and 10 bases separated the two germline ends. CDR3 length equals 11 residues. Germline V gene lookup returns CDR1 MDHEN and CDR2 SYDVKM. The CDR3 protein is CASRALRGYTF. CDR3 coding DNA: TGTGCCAGCAGAGCCCTGAGGGGCTACACCTTC.

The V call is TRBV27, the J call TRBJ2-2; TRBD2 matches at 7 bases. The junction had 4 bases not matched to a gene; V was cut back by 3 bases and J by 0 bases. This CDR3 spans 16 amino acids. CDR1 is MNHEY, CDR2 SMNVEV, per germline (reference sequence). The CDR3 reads CASSFGTIANTGELFF. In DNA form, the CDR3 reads TGTGCCAGCAGTTTTGGGACTATCGCGAACACCGGGGAGCTGTTTTTT.